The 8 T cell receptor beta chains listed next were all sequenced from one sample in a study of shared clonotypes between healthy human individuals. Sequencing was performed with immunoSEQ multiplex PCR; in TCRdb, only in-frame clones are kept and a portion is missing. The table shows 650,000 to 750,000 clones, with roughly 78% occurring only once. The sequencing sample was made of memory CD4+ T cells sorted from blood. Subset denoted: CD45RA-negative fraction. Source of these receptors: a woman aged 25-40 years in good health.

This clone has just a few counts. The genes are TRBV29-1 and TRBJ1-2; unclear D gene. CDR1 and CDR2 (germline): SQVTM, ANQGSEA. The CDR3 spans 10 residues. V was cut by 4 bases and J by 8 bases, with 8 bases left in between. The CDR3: CSVAGDGYTF. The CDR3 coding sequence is TGCAGCGTTGCGGGAGACGGCTACACCTTC. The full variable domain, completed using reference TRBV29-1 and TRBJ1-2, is SAVISQKPSRDICQRGTSLTIQCQVDSQVTMMFWYRQQPGQSLTLIATANQGSEATYESGFVIDKFPISRPNLTFSTLTVSNMSPEDSSIYLCSVAGDGYTFGSGTRLTVV.

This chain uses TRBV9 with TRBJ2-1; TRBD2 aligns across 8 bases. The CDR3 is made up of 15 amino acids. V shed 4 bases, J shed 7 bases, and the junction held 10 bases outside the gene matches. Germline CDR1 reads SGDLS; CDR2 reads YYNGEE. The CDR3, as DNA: TGTGCCAGCAGCCCCTCTCGGGGACTAGTTAATGAGCAGTTCTTC. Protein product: CASSPSRGLVNEQFF. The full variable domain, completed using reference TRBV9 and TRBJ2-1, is DSGVTQTPKHLITATGQRVTLRCSPRSGDLSVYWYQQSLDQGLQFLIQYYNGEERAKGNILERFSAQQFPDLHSELNLSSLELGDSALYFCASSPSRGLVNEQFFGPGTRLTVL.

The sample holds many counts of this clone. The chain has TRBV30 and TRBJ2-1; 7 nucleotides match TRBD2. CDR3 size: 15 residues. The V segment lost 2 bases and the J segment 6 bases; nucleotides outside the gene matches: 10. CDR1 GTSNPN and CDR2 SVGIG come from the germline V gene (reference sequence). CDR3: CAWSSRGRASNEQFF. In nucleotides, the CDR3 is TGTGCCTGGAGTTCTCGGGGGAGGGCGTCCAATGAGCAGTTCTTC.

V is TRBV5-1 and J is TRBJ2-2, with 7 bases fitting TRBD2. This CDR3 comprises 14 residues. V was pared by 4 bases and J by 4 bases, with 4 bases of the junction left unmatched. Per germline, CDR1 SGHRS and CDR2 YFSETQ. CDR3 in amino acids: CASSAGAPTGELFF. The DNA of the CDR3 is TGCGCCAGCAGCGCGGGAGCCCCCACCGGGGAGCTGTTTTTT.

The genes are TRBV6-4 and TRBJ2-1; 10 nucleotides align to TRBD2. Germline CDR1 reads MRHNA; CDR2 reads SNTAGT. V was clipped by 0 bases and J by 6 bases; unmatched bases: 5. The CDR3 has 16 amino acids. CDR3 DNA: TGTGCCAGCAGTGACTCGCGTCTAGCGGGAGTCAATGAGCAGTTCTTC. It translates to CASSDSRLAGVNEQFF.

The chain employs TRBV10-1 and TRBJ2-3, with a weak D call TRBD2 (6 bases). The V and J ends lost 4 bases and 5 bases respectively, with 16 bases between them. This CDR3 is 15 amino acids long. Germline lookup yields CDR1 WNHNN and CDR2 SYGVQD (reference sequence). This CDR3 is CASSGDRLEGDTQYF. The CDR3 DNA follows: TGCGCCAGCAGTGGAGACAGACTAGAGGGAGATACGCAGTATTTT.

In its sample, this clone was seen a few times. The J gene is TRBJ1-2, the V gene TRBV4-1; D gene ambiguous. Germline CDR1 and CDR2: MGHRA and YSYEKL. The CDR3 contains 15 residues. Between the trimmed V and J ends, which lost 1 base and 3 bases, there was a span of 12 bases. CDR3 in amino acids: CASSQAGVWDYGYTF. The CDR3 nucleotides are TGCGCCAGCAGCCAAGCCGGGGTTTGGGACTATGGCTACACCTTC.

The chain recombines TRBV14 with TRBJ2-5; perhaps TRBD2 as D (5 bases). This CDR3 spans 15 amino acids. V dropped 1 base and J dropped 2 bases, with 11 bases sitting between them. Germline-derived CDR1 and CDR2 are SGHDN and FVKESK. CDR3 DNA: TGTGCCAGCAGCCAAGGGGCGGGCCCGCAAGAGACCCAGTACTTC. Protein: CASSQGAGPQETQYF. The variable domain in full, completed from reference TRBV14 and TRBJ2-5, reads EAGVTQFPSHSVIEKGQTVTLRCDPISGHDNLYWYRRVMGKEIKFLLHFVKESKQDESGMPNNRFLAERTGGTYSTLKVQPAELEDSGVYFCASSQGAGPQETQYFGPGTRLLVL.